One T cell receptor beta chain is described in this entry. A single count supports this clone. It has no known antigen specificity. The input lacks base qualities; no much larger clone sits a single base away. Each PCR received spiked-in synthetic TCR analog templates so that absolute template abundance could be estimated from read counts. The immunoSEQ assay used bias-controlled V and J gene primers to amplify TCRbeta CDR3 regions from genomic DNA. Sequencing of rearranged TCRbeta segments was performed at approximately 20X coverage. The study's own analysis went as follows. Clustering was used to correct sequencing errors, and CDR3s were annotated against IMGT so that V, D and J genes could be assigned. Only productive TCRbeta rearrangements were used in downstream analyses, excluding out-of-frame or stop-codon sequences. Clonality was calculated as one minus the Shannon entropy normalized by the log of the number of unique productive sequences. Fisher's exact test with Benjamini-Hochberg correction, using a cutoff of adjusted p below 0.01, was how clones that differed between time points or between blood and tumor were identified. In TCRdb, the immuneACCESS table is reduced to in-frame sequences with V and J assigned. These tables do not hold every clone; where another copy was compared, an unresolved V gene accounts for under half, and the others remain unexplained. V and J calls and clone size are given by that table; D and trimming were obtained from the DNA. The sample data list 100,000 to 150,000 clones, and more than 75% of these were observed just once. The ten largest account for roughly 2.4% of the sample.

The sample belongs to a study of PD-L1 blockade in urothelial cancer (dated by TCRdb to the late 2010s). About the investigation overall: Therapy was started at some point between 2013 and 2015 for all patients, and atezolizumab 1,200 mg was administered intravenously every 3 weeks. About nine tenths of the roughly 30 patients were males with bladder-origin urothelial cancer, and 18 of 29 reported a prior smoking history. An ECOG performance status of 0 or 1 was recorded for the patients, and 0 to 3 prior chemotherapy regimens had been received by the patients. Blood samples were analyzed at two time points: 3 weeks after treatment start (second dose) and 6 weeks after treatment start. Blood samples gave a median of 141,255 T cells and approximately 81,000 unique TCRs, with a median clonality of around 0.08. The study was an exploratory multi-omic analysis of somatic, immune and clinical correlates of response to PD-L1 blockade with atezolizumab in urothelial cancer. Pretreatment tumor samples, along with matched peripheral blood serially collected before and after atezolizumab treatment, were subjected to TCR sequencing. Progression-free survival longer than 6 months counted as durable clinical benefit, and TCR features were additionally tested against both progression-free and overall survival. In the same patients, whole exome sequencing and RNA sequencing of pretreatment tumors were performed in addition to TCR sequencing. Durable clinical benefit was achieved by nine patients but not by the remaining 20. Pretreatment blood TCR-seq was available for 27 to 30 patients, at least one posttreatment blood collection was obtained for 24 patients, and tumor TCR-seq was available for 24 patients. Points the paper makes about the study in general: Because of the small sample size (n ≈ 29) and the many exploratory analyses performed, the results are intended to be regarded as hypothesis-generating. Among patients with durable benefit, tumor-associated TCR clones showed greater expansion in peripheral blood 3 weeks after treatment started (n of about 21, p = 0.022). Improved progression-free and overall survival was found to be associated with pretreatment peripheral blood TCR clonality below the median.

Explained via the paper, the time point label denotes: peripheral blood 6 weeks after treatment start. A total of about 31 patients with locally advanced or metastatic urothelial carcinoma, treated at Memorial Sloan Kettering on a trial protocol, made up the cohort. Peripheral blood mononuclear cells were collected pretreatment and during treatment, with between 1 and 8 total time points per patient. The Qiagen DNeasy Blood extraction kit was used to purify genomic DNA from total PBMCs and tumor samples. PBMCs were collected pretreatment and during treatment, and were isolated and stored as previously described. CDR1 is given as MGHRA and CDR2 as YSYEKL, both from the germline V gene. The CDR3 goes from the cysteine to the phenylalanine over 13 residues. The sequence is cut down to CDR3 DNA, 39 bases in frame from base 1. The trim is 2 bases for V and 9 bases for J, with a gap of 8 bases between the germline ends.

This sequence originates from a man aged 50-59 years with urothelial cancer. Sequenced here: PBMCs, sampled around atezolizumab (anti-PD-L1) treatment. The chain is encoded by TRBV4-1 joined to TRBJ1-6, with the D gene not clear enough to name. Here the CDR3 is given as CASSQLEVSPLHF. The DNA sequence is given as TGCGCCAGCAGCCAACTAGAGGTTTCACCCCTCCACTTT.